This entry concerns a single T cell receptor (beta chain). Original handling: Amplification of reference gene primers was used by the study to estimate nucleated cell counts. Data came from immunoSEQ multiplex PCR; TCRdb stores just in-frame clones and leaves some out. For V, J and clone size, that table is used; D and trimming come from the DNA. Here the sample spans a few hundred thousand clones, more than 75% being singletons. The sample belongs to a study of blood T cell repertoires in COVID-19. Study context: Both acute and convalescent COVID-19 samples were obtained from the United States, Italy and Spain. Sources were T cells, B-cell-depleted T cells, or PBMCs; the material itself was cDNA or gDNA.

Germline trimming cut 0 bases from V and 6 bases from J; bases unmatched to any gene: 7. The CDR3 loop spans 16 amino acids. Germline lookup yields CDR1 LGHDT and CDR2 YNNKEL (reference sequence). J is TRBJ1-5 and V is TRBV3-1 (or the pseudogene TRBV3-2); 8 bases match TRBD1. This clonotype was sampled from a woman aged 45 to 65 who had recovered from COVID-19. The material sequenced was peripheral blood. CDR3 coding DNA: TGTGCCAGCAGCCAAGATCTGAGTCAGGGGGCTCAGCCCCAGCATTTT. It yields the protein CASSQDLSQGAQPQHF.